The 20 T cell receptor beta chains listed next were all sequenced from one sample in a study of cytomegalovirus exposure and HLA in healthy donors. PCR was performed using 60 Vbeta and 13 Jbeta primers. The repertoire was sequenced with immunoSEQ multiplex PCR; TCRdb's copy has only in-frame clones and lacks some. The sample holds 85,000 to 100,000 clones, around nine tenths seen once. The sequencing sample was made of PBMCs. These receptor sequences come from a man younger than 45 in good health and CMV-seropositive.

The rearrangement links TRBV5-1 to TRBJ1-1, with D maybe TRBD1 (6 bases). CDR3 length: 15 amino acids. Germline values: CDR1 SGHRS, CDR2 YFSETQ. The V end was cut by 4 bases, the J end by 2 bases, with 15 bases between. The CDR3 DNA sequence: TGCGCCAGCAGCAGTACAGGGACCCTAAACACTGAAGCTTTCTTT. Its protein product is CASSSTGTLNTEAFF.

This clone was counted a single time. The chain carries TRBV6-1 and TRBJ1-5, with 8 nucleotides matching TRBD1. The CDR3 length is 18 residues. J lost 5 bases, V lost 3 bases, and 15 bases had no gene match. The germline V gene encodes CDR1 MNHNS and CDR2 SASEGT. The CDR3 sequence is CASSEPRGWLTGDQPQHF. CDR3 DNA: TGTGCCAGCAGTGAGCCTAGGGGGTGGCTGACAGGGGATCAGCCCCAGCATTTT.

The CDR3 here is CASSFVGAGTGELFF. The CDR3 DNA is TGTGCCAGCAGCTTTGTGGGGGCCGGGACCGGGGAGCTGTTTTTT. The V call is TRBV5-4, the J call TRBJ2-2, with D possibly TRBD1 on 6 matching bases. Germline CDR1 and CDR2: SGHNT and YYREEE (reference sequence). The CDR3 sequence is 15 residues long. The V end lost 2 bases, the J end lost 5 bases, and 13 bases lay between the germline ends.

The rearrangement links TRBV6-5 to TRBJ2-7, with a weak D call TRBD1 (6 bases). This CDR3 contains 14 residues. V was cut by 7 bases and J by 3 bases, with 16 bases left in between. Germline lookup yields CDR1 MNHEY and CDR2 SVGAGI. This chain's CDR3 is CASTPGQTGYEQYF. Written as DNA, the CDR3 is TGTGCCAGCACCCCTGGACAGACCGGCTACGAGCAGTACTTC.

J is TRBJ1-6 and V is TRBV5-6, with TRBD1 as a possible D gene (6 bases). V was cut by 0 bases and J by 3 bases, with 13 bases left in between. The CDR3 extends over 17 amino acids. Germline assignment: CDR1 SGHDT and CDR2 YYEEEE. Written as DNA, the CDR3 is TGTGCCAGCAGCTTGGGCGGGCCCAGGGGCTATAATTCACCCCTCCACTTT. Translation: CASSLGGPRGYNSPLHF.

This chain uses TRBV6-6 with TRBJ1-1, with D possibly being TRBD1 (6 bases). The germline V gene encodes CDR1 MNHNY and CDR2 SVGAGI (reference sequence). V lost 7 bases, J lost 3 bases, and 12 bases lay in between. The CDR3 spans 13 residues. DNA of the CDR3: TGTGCCAGCACCAATAACAGGGACACTGAAGCTTTCTTT. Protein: CASTNNRDTEAFF.

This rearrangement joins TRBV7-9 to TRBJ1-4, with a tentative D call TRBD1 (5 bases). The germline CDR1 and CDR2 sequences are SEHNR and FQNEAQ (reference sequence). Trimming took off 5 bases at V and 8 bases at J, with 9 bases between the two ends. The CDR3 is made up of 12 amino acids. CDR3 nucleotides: TGTGCCAGCAGCCTACAGGCCGAAAAACTGTTTTTT. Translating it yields CASSLQAEKLFF.

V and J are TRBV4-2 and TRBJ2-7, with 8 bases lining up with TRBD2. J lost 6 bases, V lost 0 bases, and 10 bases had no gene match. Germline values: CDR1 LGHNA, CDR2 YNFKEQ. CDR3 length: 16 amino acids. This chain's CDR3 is CASSQDHGRDPSEQYF. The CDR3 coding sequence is TGTGCCAGCAGCCAAGACCACGGGAGGGACCCTTCCGAGCAGTACTTC.

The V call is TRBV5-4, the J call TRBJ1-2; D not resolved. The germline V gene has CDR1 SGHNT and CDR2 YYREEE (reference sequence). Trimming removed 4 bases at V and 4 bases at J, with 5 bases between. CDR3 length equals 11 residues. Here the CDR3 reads CASSASYGYTF. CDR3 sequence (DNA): TGTGCCAGCAGCGCTAGCTATGGCTACACCTTC.

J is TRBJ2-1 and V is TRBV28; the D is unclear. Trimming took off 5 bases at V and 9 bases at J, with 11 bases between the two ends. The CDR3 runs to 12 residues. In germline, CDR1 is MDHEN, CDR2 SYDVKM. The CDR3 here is CASSERRREQFF. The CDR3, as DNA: TGTGCCAGCAGTGAGCGCCGCCGTGAGCAGTTCTTC. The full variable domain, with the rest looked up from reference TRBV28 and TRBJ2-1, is DVKVTQSSRYLVKRTGEKVFLECVQDMDHENMFWYRQDPGLGLRLIYFSYDVKMKEKGDIPEGYSVSREKKERFSLILESASTNQTSMYLCASSERRREQFFGPGTRLTVL.

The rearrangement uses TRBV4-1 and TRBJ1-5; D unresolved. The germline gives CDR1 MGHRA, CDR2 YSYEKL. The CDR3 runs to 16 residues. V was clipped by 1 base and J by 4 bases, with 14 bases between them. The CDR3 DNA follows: TGCGCCAGCAGCCAAGCTCCTGGGCTGTGGAATCAGCCCCAGCATTTT. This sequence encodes CASSQAPGLWNQPQHF.

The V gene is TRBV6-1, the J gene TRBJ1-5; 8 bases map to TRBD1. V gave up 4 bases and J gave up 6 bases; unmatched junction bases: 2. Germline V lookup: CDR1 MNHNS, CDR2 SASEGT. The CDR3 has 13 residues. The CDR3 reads CASSGTGPQPQHF. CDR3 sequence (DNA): TGTGCCAGCAGTGGGACAGGGCCTCAGCCCCAGCATTTT.

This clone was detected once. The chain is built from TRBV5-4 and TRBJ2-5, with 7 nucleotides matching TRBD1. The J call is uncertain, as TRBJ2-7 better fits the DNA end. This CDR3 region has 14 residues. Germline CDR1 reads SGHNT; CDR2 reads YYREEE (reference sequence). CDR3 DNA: TGTGCCAGCAGCCTCAGGGGGTACCTTTACGAGCAGTACTTC. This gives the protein CASSLRGYLYEQYF.

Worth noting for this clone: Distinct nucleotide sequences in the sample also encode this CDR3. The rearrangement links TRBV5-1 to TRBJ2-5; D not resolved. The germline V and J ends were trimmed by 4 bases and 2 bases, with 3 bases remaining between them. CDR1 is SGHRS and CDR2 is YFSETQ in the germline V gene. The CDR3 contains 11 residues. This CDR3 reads CASSLQETQYF. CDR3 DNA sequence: TGCGCCAGCAGCCTACAAGAGACCCAGTACTTC. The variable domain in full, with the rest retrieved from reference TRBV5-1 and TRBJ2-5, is KAGVTQTPRYLIKTRGQQVTLSCSPISGHRSVSWYQQTPGQGLQFLFEYFSETQRNKGNFPGRFSGRQFSNSRSEMNVSTLELGDSALYLCASSLQETQYFGPGTRLLVL.

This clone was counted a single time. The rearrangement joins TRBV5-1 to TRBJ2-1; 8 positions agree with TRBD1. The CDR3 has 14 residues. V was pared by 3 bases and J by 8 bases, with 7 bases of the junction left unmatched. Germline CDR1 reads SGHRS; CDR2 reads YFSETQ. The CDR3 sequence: CASSSQGVGDEQFF. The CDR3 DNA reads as TGCGCCAGCAGCTCACAGGGGGTTGGGGATGAGCAGTTCTTC. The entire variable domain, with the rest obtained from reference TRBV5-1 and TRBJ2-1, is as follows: KAGVTQTPRYLIKTRGQQVTLSCSPISGHRSVSWYQQTPGQGLQFLFEYFSETQRNKGNFPGRFSGRQFSNSRSEMNVSTLELGDSALYLCASSSQGVGDEQFFGPGTRLTVL.

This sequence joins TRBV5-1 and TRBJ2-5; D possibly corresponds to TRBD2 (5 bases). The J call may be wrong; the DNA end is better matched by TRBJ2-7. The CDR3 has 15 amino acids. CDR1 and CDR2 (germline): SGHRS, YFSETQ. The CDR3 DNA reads TGCGCCAGCAGCTTGATAAGCGGTACCACCTACGAGCAGTACTTC. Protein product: CASSLISGTTYEQYF.

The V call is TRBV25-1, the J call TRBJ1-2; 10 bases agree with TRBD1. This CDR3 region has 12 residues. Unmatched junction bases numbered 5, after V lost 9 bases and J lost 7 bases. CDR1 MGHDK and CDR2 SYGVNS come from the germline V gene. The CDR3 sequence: CASTGTGAGYTF. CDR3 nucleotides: TGTGCCAGTACCGGGACAGGGGCTGGCTACACCTTC.

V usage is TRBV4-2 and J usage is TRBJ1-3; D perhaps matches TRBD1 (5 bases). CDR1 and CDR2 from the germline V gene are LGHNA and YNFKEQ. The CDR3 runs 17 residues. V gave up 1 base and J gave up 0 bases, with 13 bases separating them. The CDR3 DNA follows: TGTGCCAGCAGCCAAGCCGGGGGACCAAGCTCTGGAAACACCATATATTTT. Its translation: CASSQAGGPSSGNTIYF.

In nucleotides, the CDR3 is TGTGCCAGCAGTTCTTTTCGGAGCAGCTCCTACAATGAGCAGTTCTTC. Protein: CASSSFRSSSYNEQFF. This chain joins TRBV28 and TRBJ2-1; D ambiguous. CDR1 MDHEN and CDR2 SYDVKM come from the germline V gene. This CDR3 region has 16 residues. V lost 4 bases and J lost 0, with 13 bases in between. Full variable domain (remainder filled in from reference TRBV28 and TRBJ2-1): DVKVTQSSRYLVKRTGEKVFLECVQDMDHENMFWYRQDPGLGLRLIYFSYDVKMKEKGDIPEGYSVSREKKERFSLILESASTNQTSMYLCASSSFRSSSYNEQFFGPGTRLTVL.

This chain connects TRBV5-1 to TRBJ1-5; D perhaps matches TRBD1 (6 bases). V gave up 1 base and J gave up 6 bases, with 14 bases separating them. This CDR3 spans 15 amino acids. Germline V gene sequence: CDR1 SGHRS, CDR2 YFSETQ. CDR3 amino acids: CASSLFGGGTQPQHF. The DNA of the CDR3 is TGCGCCAGCAGCTTGTTTGGCGGGGGCACTCAGCCCCAGCATTTT.